The TCR beta chain described here comes from a study of shared clonotypes between healthy human individuals. The wider study: Donors consisted of a couple of women and a few men between 18 and 49.

Method: immunoSEQ multiplex PCR; TCRdb's copy keeps in-frame clones and lacks some. The data hold about 1.5 million clones, with approximately 98% observed a single time. Germline V CDR1 and CDR2: SGHVS, FNYEAQ. The CDR3 contains 15 residues. V was shortened by 1 base and J by 1 base, with 7 bases between the two germline ends. The study, taken as a whole, reports: The generation probabilities recorded for non-shared clonotypes fell below those of clonotypes shared by all four donors.

In regard to this clone: Its specificity is not known.

The source is a man aged 30 to 45 in good health. The sequenced sample consisted of naive CD4+ T cells sorted from blood. As to subset: CD45RA+ positively selected. This sequence joins TRBV7-6 and TRBJ2-2; D gene ambiguous. Here the CDR3 DNA reads TGTGCCAGCAGCTTAGAGTGGGGGAACACCGGGGAGCTGTTTTTT. This sequence encodes CASSLEWGNTGELFF.